This record concerns one T cell receptor beta chain sequence. The record originates from a study of OX40 agonist ivuxolimab in advanced cancers. The data were produced by immunoSEQ multiplex PCR, yet TCRdb's version contains in-frame clones alone and is incomplete. The sample yields about 38,000 clones, about three quarters seen once. Germline V lookup: CDR1 MNHNY, CDR2 SVGAGI (reference sequence). The CDR3 is 15 residues long. V was trimmed by 10 bases and J by 6 bases, leaving 25 bases between them. The chain links TRBV6-6 to TRBJ2-7; tentative D call: TRBD1 (6 bases). This receptor was obtained from an adult with an advanced solid tumor such as melanoma, head and neck, liver or kidney cancer. Material: CD4+ or CD8+ T cells sorted from blood, obtained in a trial of the OX40 agonist ivuxolimab. This CDR3 is CATAQSTGSVGEQYF. The DNA of the CDR3 is TGTGCCACCGCTCAATCAACAGGGTCCGTCGGCGAGCAGTACTTC.